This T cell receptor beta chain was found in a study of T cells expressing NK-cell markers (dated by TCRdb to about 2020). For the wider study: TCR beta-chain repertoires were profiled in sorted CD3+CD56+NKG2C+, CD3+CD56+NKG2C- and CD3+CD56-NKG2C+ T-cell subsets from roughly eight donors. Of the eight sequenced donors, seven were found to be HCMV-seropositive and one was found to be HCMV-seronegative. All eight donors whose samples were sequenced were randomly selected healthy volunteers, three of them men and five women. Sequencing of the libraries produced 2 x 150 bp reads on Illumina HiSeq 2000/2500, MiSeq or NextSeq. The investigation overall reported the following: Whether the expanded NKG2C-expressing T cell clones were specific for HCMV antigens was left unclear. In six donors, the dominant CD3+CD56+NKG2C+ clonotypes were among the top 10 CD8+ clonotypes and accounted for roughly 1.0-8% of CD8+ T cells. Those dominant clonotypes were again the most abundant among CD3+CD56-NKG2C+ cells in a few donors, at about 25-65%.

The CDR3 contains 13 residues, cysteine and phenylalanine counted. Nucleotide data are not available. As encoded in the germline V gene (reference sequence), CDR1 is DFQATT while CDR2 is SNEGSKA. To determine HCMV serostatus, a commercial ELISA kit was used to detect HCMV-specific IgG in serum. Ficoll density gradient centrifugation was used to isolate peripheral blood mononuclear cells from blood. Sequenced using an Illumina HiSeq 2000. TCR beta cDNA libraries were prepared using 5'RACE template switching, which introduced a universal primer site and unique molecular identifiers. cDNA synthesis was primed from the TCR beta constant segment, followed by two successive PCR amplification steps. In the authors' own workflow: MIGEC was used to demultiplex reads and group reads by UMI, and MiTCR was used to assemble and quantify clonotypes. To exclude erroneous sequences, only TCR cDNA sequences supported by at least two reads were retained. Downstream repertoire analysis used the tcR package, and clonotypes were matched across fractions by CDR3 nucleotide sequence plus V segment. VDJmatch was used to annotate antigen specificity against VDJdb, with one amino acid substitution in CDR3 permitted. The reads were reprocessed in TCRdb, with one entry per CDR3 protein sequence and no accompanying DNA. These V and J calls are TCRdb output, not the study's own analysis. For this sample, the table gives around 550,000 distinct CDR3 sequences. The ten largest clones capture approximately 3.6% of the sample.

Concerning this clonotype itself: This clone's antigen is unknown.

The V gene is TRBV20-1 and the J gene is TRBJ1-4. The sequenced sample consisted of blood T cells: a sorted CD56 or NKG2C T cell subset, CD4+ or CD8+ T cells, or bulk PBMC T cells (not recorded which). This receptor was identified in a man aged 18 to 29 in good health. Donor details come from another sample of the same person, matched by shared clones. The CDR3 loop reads CSASRTSNEKLFF.